These T cell receptor beta chains were read from a single sample in a study of CD8 T cells in ankylosing spondylitis. TCRdb passed the 5' RACE reads through MiXCR, listing each CDR3 protein once. The sample records a few hundred thousand distinct CDR3 sequences, around 20% being singletons. Sequencing input: blood, either unsorted or a sorted T cell fraction (not recorded which). The receptors derive from a male donor with ankylosing spondylitis. Each CDR3 is given with its conserved first and last residue. The order of the fields is D gene, J gene, clone size, V gene, CDR3 DNA, CDR3 protein. The D gene is left open where the match is weak. Clone size, where shown, is once, few, many, or a class for clones that have expanded.

NA TRBJ2-2 NA TRBV5-1 TGCGCCAGCAGCTTGGCCGAGGCCGGGGAGCTGTTTTTT CASSLAEAGELFF
TRBD2 TRBJ2-1 few TRBV12-3/TRBV12-4 TGTGCCAGCAGTTTAAGAGTAGCGGGAGGCAATGAGCAGTTCTTC CASSLRVAGGNEQFF
NA TRBJ1-4 few TRBV30 TGTGCCTGGAGTGTTAACCTATACGATGAAAAACTGTTTTTT CAWSVNLYDEKLFF
NA TRBJ2-2 few TRBV6-5 TGTGCCAGCAGTTACGGGGGGCGGTTCGGCACCGGGGAGCTGTTTTTT CASSYGGRFGTGELFF
NA TRBJ2-5 NA TRBV7-8 TGTGCCAGCAGCTTAGCGGGAGGGGGCTTGGAGACCCAGTACTTC CASSLAGGGLETQYF
TRBD2 TRBJ2-3 NA TRBV7-9 TGTGCCAGCAGCTTAGCTAGCGGGAGGGCCTCTGGAGATACGCAGTATTTT CASSLASGRASGDTQYF
NA TRBJ2-7 NA TRBV29-1 TGCAGCGTTGAAGATCCGGGGGATTACGAGCAGTACTTC CSVEDPGDYEQYF
TRBD2 TRBJ2-2 NA TRBV7-2 TGTGCCAGCAAGACTAGCGGAGGGACCGGGGAGCTGTTTTTT CASKTSGGTGELFF
TRBD2 TRBJ2-3 NA TRBV10-3 TGTGCCGCCGGGACTAGCGGCGATACGCAGTATTTT CAAGTSGDTQYF
TRBD2 TRBJ2-2 NA TRBV15 TGTGCCACCAGCAGAGAATTAGCGGGGTCCGGGGAGCTGTTTTTT CATSRELAGSGELFF
NA TRBJ2-5 NA TRBV25-1 TGTGCCAGCAGGACGGAGTGGGAGACCCAGTACTTC CASRTEWETQYF
TRBD1 TRBJ2-7 once TRBV7-8 TGTGCCAGCAGCTTAGGCCCGGGGACAGGGGCCCACGAGCAGTACTTC CASSLGPGTGAHEQYF
NA TRBJ2-5 once TRBV5-1 TGCGCCAGCAGCTTGCTGGGGGGAGGAATCCAAGAGACCCAGTACTTC CASSLLGGGIQETQYF
NA TRBJ2-7 NA TRBV7-3 TGTGCCAGCAGCTTCATCGAGGGGGGTGAGCAGTACTTC CASSFIEGGEQYF
NA TRBJ1-1 few TRBV24-1 TGTGCCACCAGTCTAGGGGGTGTGAACACTGAAGCTTTCTTT CATSLGGVNTEAFF
NA TRBJ1-1 few TRBV18 TGTGCCAGCTCACCGGTGACCGTTGAAGCTTTCTTT CASSPVTVEAFF
TRBD1 TRBJ1-3 many TRBV5-1 TGCGCCAGCAGCTTGGTCTCGCAGGGGGCGACTGGAAACACCATATATTTT CASSLVSQGATGNTIYF
TRBD1 TRBJ1-2 few TRBV2 TGTGCCAGCCTTGGGACAGGGTCTGGCTACACCTTC CASLGTGSGYTF
TRBD1 TRBJ2-6 once TRBV5-7 TGTGCCAGCAGCTTCGGAGGAATCCGGGACAGGGGGGTCATGTACTCTGGGGCCAACGTCCTGACTTTC CASSFGGIRDRGVMYSGANVLTF
NA TRBJ1-5 NA TRBV7-8 TGTGCCAGCAGCCCCAGTGTGCGTTTGAATCAGCCCCAGCATTTT CASSPSVRLNQPQHF
TRBD2 TRBJ2-7 NA TRBV6-2/TRBV6-3 TGTGCCAGCAACTTAGCGGGAGTCGGGTACGAGCAGTACTTC CASNLAGVGYEQYF
NA TRBJ2-1 NA TRBV24-1 TGTGCCACCAGTGATGGGACCGGCCCCGGCTCCTACAATGAGCAGTTCTTC CATSDGTGPGSYNEQFF
NA TRBJ2-3 few TRBV5-1 TGCGCCAGCAGCTTGGAGCACGGTTCTACAAATACGCAGTATTTT CASSLEHGSTNTQYF
TRBD1 TRBJ2-7 NA TRBV27 TGTGCCAGCAGTCTAGGACAGGGGGCAATTTCGGAGCAGTACTTC CASSLGQGAISEQYF
NA TRBJ1-6 once TRBV7-2 TGTGCCAGCAGCCCGGGGGGCGTACATAATTCACCCCTCCACTTT CASSPGGVHNSPLHF
TRBD2 TRBJ2-7 few TRBV20-1 TGCAGTGCTAGAGGGACTAGTCCTCCACTCGAGCAGTACTTC CSARGTSPPLEQYF
TRBD1 TRBJ1-1 NA TRBV11-2 TGTGCCAGCAGCTTCCCTGAGGGGACAGGGGGGATGAACACTGAAGCTTTCTTT CASSFPEGTGGMNTEAFF
NA TRBJ2-3 NA TRBV4-1 TGCGCCAGCAGCCAGACGGGCACTACGCAGTATTTT CASSQTGTTQYF
NA TRBJ2-3 NA TRBV4-1 TGCGCCAGCAGCCACGCTAGCTACCCAGATACGCAGTATTTT CASSHASYPDTQYF
NA TRBJ2-2 few TRBV5-6 TGTGCCAGCAGCTTGCCACTGAGCACCGGGGAGCTGTTTTTT CASSLPLSTGELFF
TRBD2 TRBJ2-1 NA TRBV4-2 TGTGCCAGCAGCCAAGAGACTAGCGGATCAAGCTCCTACAATGAGCAGTTCTTC CASSQETSGSSSYNEQFF
TRBD1 TRBJ1-2 NA TRBV14 TGTGCCAGCAGCGAACAGGGGGCAGGCTATGGCTACACCTTC CASSEQGAGYGYTF
NA TRBJ2-6 many TRBV2 TGTGCCAGTACGGACAGCTCTGGGGCCAACGTCCTGACTTTC CASTDSSGANVLTF